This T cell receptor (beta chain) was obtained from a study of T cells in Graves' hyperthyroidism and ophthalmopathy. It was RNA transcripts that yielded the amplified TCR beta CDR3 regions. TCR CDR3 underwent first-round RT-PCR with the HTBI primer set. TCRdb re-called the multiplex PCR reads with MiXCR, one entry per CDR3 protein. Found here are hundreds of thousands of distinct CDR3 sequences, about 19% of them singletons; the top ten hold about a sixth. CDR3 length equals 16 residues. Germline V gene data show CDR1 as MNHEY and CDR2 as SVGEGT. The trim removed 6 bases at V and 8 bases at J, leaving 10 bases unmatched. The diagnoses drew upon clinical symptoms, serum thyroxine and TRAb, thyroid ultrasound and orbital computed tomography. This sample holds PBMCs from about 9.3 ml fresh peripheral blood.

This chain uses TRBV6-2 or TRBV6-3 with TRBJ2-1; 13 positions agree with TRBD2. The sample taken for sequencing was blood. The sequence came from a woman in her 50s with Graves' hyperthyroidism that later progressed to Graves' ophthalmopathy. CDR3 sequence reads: CASSDPGLAGFDEQFF. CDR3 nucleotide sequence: TGTGCCAGCAGCGACCCGGGACTAGCGGGGTTTGATGAGCAGTTCTTC.